This T cell receptor (beta chain) is from a study of blood T cell repertoires in COVID-19. Study-level background: Material from acute and convalescent COVID-19 was sourced from the United States, Italy and Spain.

This CDR3 is built from 17 residues. Germline CDR1 SGHRS, CDR2 YFSETQ. Trimming took off 3 bases at V and 0 bases at J, with 17 bases between the two ends. Libraries were prepared by immunoSEQ multiplex PCR; TCRdb keeps only in-frame clonotypes and omits some of them. This table has about 240,000 clones, approximately 86% appearing once. The sample comprised peripheral blood. This TCR was recovered from a man aged 60 to 75 who had recovered from COVID-19. This chain links TRBV5-1 with TRBJ2-3, with D possibly being TRBD2 (7 bases). Here the CDR3 reads CASSWGGGGGSTDTQYF. The DNA of the CDR3 is TGCGCCAGCAGCTGGGGCGGAGGGGGAGGGAGCACAGATACGCAGTATTTT. The variable domain in full, with the rest retrieved from reference TRBV5-1 and TRBJ2-3, is KAGVTQTPRYLIKTRGQQVTLSCSPISGHRSVSWYQQTPGQGLQFLFEYFSETQRNKGNFPGRFSGRQFSNSRSEMNVSTLELGDSALYLCASSWGGGGGSTDTQYFGPGTRLTVL.